The clone carrying this T cell receptor (beta chain) was recorded at least ten times. Its antigen is as yet unknown. V was clipped by 3 bases and J by 5 bases; unmatched bases: 6. CDR1 and CDR2 from the germline V gene are LGHDT and YNNKEL (reference sequence). The CDR3 is 14 residues long. The data derive from a study of T cells in Graves' hyperthyroidism and ophthalmopathy. Notes on the study in general: Appearing also in blood were most of the thyroid clonotypes expanded above 0.001.

The source material, RNA transcripts, was used to amplify TCR beta CDR3 regions. Primed by the HTBI set, a first-round RT-PCR was run on the TCR CDR3. MiXCR, run by TCRdb on the multiplex PCR reads, gives a single entry per CDR3 protein. Of around 350,000 distinct CDR3 sequences in the sample, about 14% were seen once. Diagnoses were made from clinical symptoms, serum measures (thyroxine and TRAb), thyroid ultrasound and orbital computed tomography. This sequence originates from a woman in her 30s with Graves' ophthalmopathy. The sample taken for sequencing was blood. J is TRBJ1-1 and V is TRBV3-1; 7 nucleotides agree with TRBD1. Written as DNA, the CDR3 is TGTGCCAGCAGCCAGACAGGGACGGTAACTGAAGCTTTCTTT. Its translation is CASSQTGTVTEAFF.